The 28 T cell receptor beta chains in this list originate from one sample, sequenced in a study of PD-1 blockade in mismatch repair-deficient tumors. Sequencing was performed with immunoSEQ multiplex PCR; in TCRdb, only in-frame clones are kept and a portion is missing. In the table there are about 100,000 clones, about 79% of which are singletons. The input for sequencing was peripheral blood, taken approximately 35 weeks after starting pembrolizumab. The receptor set was obtained from an adult with mismatch repair-deficient cancer.

This chain joins TRBV5-4 and TRBJ1-4, with D unclear. The CDR3 spans 14 residues. From germline, CDR1 is SGHNT and CDR2 YYREEE (reference sequence). V dropped 1 base and J dropped 4 bases, with 8 bases sitting between them. The CDR3 bases are TGTGCCAGCAGCTTGAGACGGGATAATGAAAAACTGTTTTTT. This translates into CASSLRRDNEKLFF.

The V gene is TRBV27, the J gene TRBJ2-3; 11 bases agree with TRBD2. From germline, CDR1 is MNHEY and CDR2 SMNVEV (reference sequence). Germline trimming cut 3 bases from V and 0 bases from J; bases unmatched to any gene: 5. The CDR3 spans 17 residues. The CDR3 loop is CASSFFGTSGSTDTQYF. The CDR3, as DNA: TGTGCCAGCAGTTTCTTTGGGACTAGCGGAAGCACAGATACGCAGTATTTT.

This clone was detected only once. This sequence joins TRBV9 and TRBJ2-2, with 8 bases aligning to TRBD2. CDR3 length equals 16 residues. Germline-derived CDR1 and CDR2 are SGDLS and YYNGEE. V lost 1 base to trimming and J lost 4 bases; unmatched junction nucleotides: 6. CDR3 amino acids: CASSVSSGLGTGELFF. The CDR3 DNA reads as TGTGCCAGCAGCGTATCTAGCGGGCTCGGCACCGGGGAGCTGTTTTTT. The variable domain in full, completed from reference TRBV9 and TRBJ2-2, reads DSGVTQTPKHLITATGQRVTLRCSPRSGDLSVYWYQQSLDQGLQFLIQYYNGEERAKGNILERFSAQQFPDLHSELNLSSLELGDSALYFCASSVSSGLGTGELFFGEGSRLTVL.

The chain couples TRBV6-1 to TRBJ2-7, with a tentative D call TRBD2 (6 bases). CDR1 is MNHNS and CDR2 is SASEGT in the germline V gene. The CDR3 consists of 13 residues. V lost 5 bases and J lost 3, with 11 bases in between. CDR3 in amino acids: CASSFGDFYEQYF. In DNA form, the CDR3 reads TGTGCCAGCAGTTTTGGGGACTTCTACGAGCAGTACTTC.

The table lists this clone with a count of one. V gene TRBV4-3 combines with J gene TRBJ2-7; 12 bases match TRBD2. Germline lookup yields CDR1 LGHNA and CDR2 YSLEER. V lost 0 bases to trimming and J lost 3 bases; unmatched junction nucleotides: 3. CDR3 length: 16 amino acids. The CDR3 DNA reads as TGCGCCAGCAGCCAAGAGCCGACTAGCGGGAGCTACGAGCAGTACTTC. This gives the protein CASSQEPTSGSYEQYF.

The chain employs TRBV11-1 and TRBJ2-1; tentatively, D is TRBD1 (5 bases). CDR3 length equals 13 residues. Germline values: CDR1 SGHAT, CDR2 FQDESV (reference sequence). Trimming removed 5 bases at V and 4 bases at J, with 9 bases between. CDR3 amino acids: CASSLGAYNEQFF. As DNA, the CDR3 is TGTGCCAGCAGCCTAGGGGCATACAATGAGCAGTTCTTC.

CDR3 bases: TGCAGCGCCTCTAGCGCAAAAGAGACCCAGTACTTC. This encodes CSASSAKETQYF. The V gene is TRBV29-1, the J gene TRBJ2-5; D is possibly TRBD2 (6 bases). Germline V gene lookup returns CDR1 SQVTM and CDR2 ANQGSEA. The CDR3 runs to 12 residues. V was trimmed by 7 bases and J by 3 bases, leaving 12 bases between them.

The chain recombines TRBV29-1 with TRBJ1-2, with 7 bases identical to TRBD1. The V gene end was trimmed by 4 bases and the J gene end by 5 bases; junction bases not matched to a gene: 10. CDR1 and CDR2 from the germline V gene are SQVTM and ANQGSEA. CDR3 length: 14 amino acids. The CDR3 here is CSVAKDQGGYGYTF. The CDR3 nucleotides are TGCAGCGTTGCAAAAGACCAGGGGGGATATGGCTACACCTTC.

The rearrangement joins TRBV5-1 to TRBJ2-1, with 10 bases matching TRBD2. This CDR3 has 17 amino acids. Germline lookup yields CDR1 SGHRS and CDR2 YFSETQ. V gave up 4 bases and J gave up 0 bases; unmatched junction bases: 7. In DNA, the CDR3 is TGCGCCAGCAGCCTAACTAGCGGGGAACACTCCTACAATGAGCAGTTCTTC. Its protein product is CASSLTSGEHSYNEQFF.

V is TRBV2 and J is TRBJ2-5; 10 nucleotides match TRBD1. Germline CDR1 and CDR2: SNHLY and FYNNEI. V trimming: 5 bases; J trimming: 5 bases; junction bases outside the gene matches: 2. The CDR3 has 13 amino acids. CDR3 coding DNA: TGTGCCAGCAGTTCGGGACAGGGGGAGACCCAGTACTTC. It codes for CASSSGQGETQYF.

The chain has TRBV25-1 and TRBJ1-2, with TRBD1 as a possible D gene (5 bases). Germline V gene data show CDR1 as MGHDK and CDR2 as SYGVNS. CDR3 length equals 16 residues. The V end was cut by 1 base, the J end by 1 base, with 13 bases between. CDR3 bases: TGTGCCAGCAGTGAATCTTGGGGCAGCCTTAACTATGGCTACACCTTC. This gives the protein CASSESWGSLNYGYTF.

V gene TRBV15 combines with J gene TRBJ2-3; TRBD2 agrees at 7 bases. Germline CDR1 reads LNHNV; CDR2 reads YYDKDF (reference sequence). The CDR3 totals 14 residues. V dropped 1 base and J dropped 5; count of bases not matched to a gene: 3. CDR3 residues: CATSRVGGRDTQYF. In DNA, the CDR3 is TGTGCCACCAGCAGAGTTGGCGGGAGAGATACGCAGTATTTT.

The gene calls are TRBV25-1 and TRBJ2-2; TRBD2 matches at 10 bases. The germline gives CDR1 MGHDK, CDR2 SYGVNS. J lost 5 bases, V lost 2 bases, and 2 bases had no gene match. The CDR3 consists of 15 residues. The CDR3 sequence is CASSELSGGTGELFF. CDR3 DNA sequence: TGTGCCAGCAGTGAACTTAGCGGGGGGACCGGGGAGCTGTTTTTT.

The CDR3 DNA reads as TGTGCCAGCAGCGTAGGTGGGAACTCTGGAAACACCATATATTTT. This gives the protein CASSVGGNSGNTIYF. The chain recombines TRBV9 with TRBJ1-3; D unclear. CDR1 and CDR2 (germline): SGDLS, YYNGEE. This CDR3 is built from 15 residues. Between the trimmed V and J ends, which lost 0 bases and 0 bases, there was a span of 7 bases.

This rearrangement joins TRBV9 to TRBJ2-2; 10 nucleotides line up with TRBD1. Trimming cost V 2 bases and J 3 bases; bases outside gene matches: 1. Germline assignment: CDR1 SGDLS and CDR2 YYNGEE. The CDR3 length is 15 residues. The CDR3 DNA sequence: TGTGCCAGCAGCGTGACAGGGGGCGACACCGGGGAGCTGTTTTTT. Its protein is CASSVTGGDTGELFF.

This sequence joins TRBV4-3 and TRBJ2-7; TRBD2 aligns across 13 bases. Germline values: CDR1 LGHNA, CDR2 YSLEER. There are 15 residues in the CDR3. The V segment lost 5 bases and the J segment 6 bases; nucleotides outside the gene matches: 7. The DNA for the CDR3 is TGCGCCAGCAGCTCGGGACTAGCGGGAACCTCCGAGCAGTACTTC. Translated: CASSSGLAGTSEQYF.

The CDR3 protein is CAIGGAGAWDEQFF. Here the CDR3 DNA reads TGTGCCATCGGCGGAGCGGGAGCGTGGGATGAGCAGTTCTTC. The genes are TRBV10-3 and TRBJ2-1; 8 positions match TRBD2. Germline V gives CDR1 ENHRY, CDR2 SYGVKD. J gave up 8 bases and V 8 bases, and 11 bases lay outside the gene matches. This CDR3 spans 14 amino acids.

The V and J genes are TRBV7-2 and TRBJ1-2; 7 positions agree with TRBD1. This CDR3 region has 15 residues. Germline V lookup: CDR1 SGHTA, CDR2 FQGNSA. Trimming at V came to 3 bases and at J to 6 bases, leaving 10 bases not matched to a gene. The CDR3 sequence is CASSFWGGGTDGYTF. CDR3 bases: TGTGCCAGCAGCTTTTGGGGGGGAGGGACAGATGGCTACACCTTC.

The gene calls are TRBV18 and TRBJ2-7, with TRBD2 matching 15 bases. With 4 bases clipped from V and 4 bases from J, the junction kept 8 bases outside the gene matches. In germline, CDR1 is KGHSH, CDR2 LQKENI. This CDR3 is built from 17 residues. CDR3 sequence reads: CASSLYRGTSGRYEQYF. The CDR3 DNA is TGTGCCAGCTCACTATACAGGGGGACTAGCGGGAGGTACGAGCAGTACTTC. Full variable domain (missing parts from reference TRBV18 and TRBJ2-7): NAGVMQNPRHLVRRRGQEARLRCSPMKGHSHVYWYRQLPEEGLKFMVYLQKENIIDESGMPKERFSAEFPKEGPSILRIQQVVRGDSAAYFCASSLYRGTSGRYEQYFGPGTRLTVT.

This clone has a single count. The chain employs TRBV11-3 and TRBJ2-4; weak D call: TRBD1 (6 bases). The V end was cut by 0 bases, the J end by 0 bases, with 21 bases between. The CDR3 has 20 amino acids. Germline values: CDR1 SGHNT, CDR2 YENEEA. The CDR3 DNA sequence: TGTGCCAGCAGCTTAGATTCTCTTCAGGGGCGGTTCCTAGCCAAAAACATTCAGTACTTC. Its translation is CASSLDSLQGRFLAKNIQYF. Together with reference TRBV11-3 and TRBJ2-4, the CDR3 gives the full variable domain: EAGVVQSPRYKIIEKKQPVAFWCNPISGHNTLYWYLQNLGQGPELLIRYENEEAVDDSQLPKDRFSAERLKGVDSTLKIQPAELGDSAVYLCASSLDSLQGRFLAKNIQYFGAGTRLSVL.

J is TRBJ1-2 and V is TRBV9, with TRBD1 as a possible D gene (5 bases). This CDR3 is 14 amino acids long. CDR1 and CDR2 from the germline V gene are SGDLS and YYNGEE. V lost 0 bases and J lost 3, with 9 bases in between. In DNA form, the CDR3 reads TGTGCCAGCAGCGTAGATTTAGGGGACTATGGCTACACCTTC. It is translated as CASSVDLGDYGYTF.

The chain combines TRBV7-3 with TRBJ2-1; D is possibly TRBD1 or TRBD2 (5 bases each). The CDR3 runs to 14 residues. CDR1 is SGHTA and CDR2 is FQGTGA in the germline V gene. V was cut by 4 bases and J by 4 bases, with 11 bases left in between. CDR3 in DNA: TGTGCCAGCAGCTCACCGGGACCGTACAATGAGCAGTTCTTC. Translating gives CASSSPGPYNEQFF.

This clone was seen once. The genes are TRBV4-3 and TRBJ2-5, with D unresolved. The germline V gene encodes CDR1 LGHNA and CDR2 YSLEER. V gave up 2 bases and J gave up 2 bases, with 6 bases separating them. The CDR3 has 13 amino acids. The CDR3 DNA follows: TGCGCCAGCAGCCAACAGTTACAAGAGACCCAGTACTTC. It translates to CASSQQLQETQYF.

J is TRBJ2-5 and V is TRBV7-8; 9 bases match TRBD2. Germline V gene data show CDR1 as SGHVS and CDR2 as FQNEAQ. The CDR3 runs to 18 residues. V was clipped by 6 bases and J by 1 base; unmatched bases: 15. CDR3 DNA: TGTGCCAGCAGGAACCGGGCGGGAGGGCCTCTGTCCCAAGAGACCCAGTACTTC. Its translation is CASRNRAGGPLSQETQYF.

V is TRBV19 and J is TRBJ1-2, with unresolved D. This CDR3 is 13 amino acids long. With 2 bases removed from V and 2 bases from J, the gap between germline ends came to 6 bases. Germline V gives CDR1 LNHDA, CDR2 SQIVND (reference sequence). CDR3 sequence (DNA): TGTGCCAGTAGTATACTACGGAACTATGGCTACACCTTC. Its protein is CASSILRNYGYTF.

The chain has TRBV30 and TRBJ2-7; 8 bases line up with TRBD2. CDR1 is GTSNPN, CDR2 SVGIG, per germline (reference sequence). J lost 3 bases, V lost 4 bases, and 5 bases had no gene match. The CDR3 contains 13 residues. CDR3 in amino acids: CAWTRGGNYEQYF. The CDR3 DNA reads TGTGCCTGGACTCGGGGGGGGAACTACGAGCAGTACTTC.

The chain is built from TRBV28 and TRBJ1-5; 8 bases are a match to TRBD1. CDR1 is MDHEN, CDR2 SYDVKM, per germline. This CDR3 has 14 amino acids. J was trimmed by 7 bases and V by 2 bases; bases with no gene match: 4. CDR3 in amino acids: CASSLGGQAQPQHF. As DNA, the CDR3 is TGTGCCAGCAGTTTAGGGGGACAGGCGCAGCCCCAGCATTTT.

The chain links TRBV6-5 to TRBJ2-1; D may be TRBD2 (5 bases). Germline CDR1 and CDR2: MNHEY and SVGAGI. This CDR3 comprises 15 residues. Trimming took 6 bases from V and 3 from J, leaving 15 bases between them. The CDR3 sequence is CASSPPGSGYNEQFF. Here the CDR3 DNA reads TGTGCCAGCAGCCCCCCGGGGTCAGGCTACAATGAGCAGTTCTTC.